This T cell receptor beta chain appears in the sequencing data of a study of cytomegalovirus exposure and HLA in healthy donors. This CDR3 spans 17 amino acids. The J segment lost 4 bases and the V segment lost 4 bases, leaving 8 bases of the junction unmatched. Germline V gene lookup returns CDR1 MNHEY and CDR2 SMNVEV (reference sequence). Assay: immunoSEQ multiplex PCR; the TCRdb copy retains only in-frame clones and omits some. This sample has roughly 120,000 clones, with approximately 88% found just once. The TCR comes from a man between 18 and 29 years old in good health and CMV-seronegative. The sequenced sample consisted of PBMCs. The chain links TRBV27 to TRBJ2-1, with 12 bases aligning to TRBD2. In DNA, the CDR3 is TGTGCCAGCAGTTACCGGATCGGGACTAGCGGGTACAATGAGCAGTTCTTC. Its translation is CASSYRIGTSGYNEQFF.